Each of the 20 T cell receptor beta chains below was sequenced from the same sample in a study of identical twins. Each CDR3 protein is one row after TCRdb ran MiXCR on the 5' RACE reads. The sample lists about 810,000 distinct CDR3 sequences; roughly 12% were seen once. The same sample was also studied in work on yellow fever vaccine responses in identical twins.

Sequencing was performed on PBMCs. All receptors derive from a woman younger than 35 in good health.

As to this clonotype: A single base separates this from a much larger clone, so it may be a read error. The DNA of the CDR3 is TGCGCCAGCAGCTTGGTCTCGGGATTCTACAATGGGCAGTTCTTC. This sequence encodes CASSLVSGFYNGQFF. The chain employs TRBV5-1 and TRBJ2-1, with TRBD2 as a possible D gene (5 bases). Germline V CDR1 and CDR2: SGHRS, YFSETQ. This CDR3 contains 15 residues.

The chain carries TRBV3-1 and TRBJ1-5; D call uncertain. CDR1 is LGHDT, CDR2 YNNKEL, per germline (reference sequence). CDR3 length equals 12 residues. Trimming shortened V by 2 bases and J by 5 bases, and 4 bases separated the two germline ends. The CDR3, as DNA: TGTGCCAGCAGCCAATGGGATCAGCCCCAGCATTTT. Protein: CASSQWDQPQHF.

CDR3 amino acids: CASSWAGTSGYNEQFF. Written as DNA, the CDR3 is TGTGCCAGCAGCTGGGCCGGGACTAGCGGGTACAATGAGCAGTTCTTC. The J gene is TRBJ2-1, the V gene TRBV7-2; TRBD2 agrees at 12 bases. Germline CDR1 is SGHTA and CDR2 is FQGNSA. The CDR3 totals 16 residues. Trimming cost V 4 bases and J 4 bases; bases outside gene matches: 5.

This clonotype was seen a few times. The chain combines TRBV20-1 with TRBJ1-4; D is unclear. The germline V and J ends were trimmed by 2 bases and 5 bases, with 6 bases remaining between them. Germline V gene sequence: CDR1 DFQATT, CDR2 SNEGSKA (reference sequence). The CDR3 totals 12 residues. The CDR3 nucleotides are TGCAGTGCTAGAAATCAAAATGAAAAACTGTTTTTT. This gives the protein CSARNQNEKLFF.

The table lists this clonotype with many counts. V is TRBV7-9 and J is TRBJ1-2; D unresolved. The CDR3 is 13 amino acids. Germline-derived CDR1 and CDR2 are SEHNR and FQNEAQ (reference sequence). With 3 bases removed from V and 7 bases from J, the gap between germline ends came to 12 bases. The CDR3 region is CASSLIDGSGYTF. DNA of the CDR3: TGTGCCAGCAGCTTGATTGACGGAAGTGGCTACACCTTC.

The table lists this clonotype with a few counts. The V gene is TRBV7-7, the J gene TRBJ2-5; D ambiguous. V shed 4 bases and J shed 5 bases, with 14 bases lying between them. Germline V gene data show CDR1 as SSHAT and CDR2 as FNYEAQ (reference sequence). This CDR3 comprises 14 residues. The CDR3 protein is CASSSNSDPETQYF. The CDR3 DNA reads as TGTGCCAGCAGCTCAAACTCGGATCCGGAGACCCAGTACTTC.

The V call is TRBV18, the J call TRBJ1-1; D gene ambiguous. V was pared by 7 bases and J by 4 bases, with 13 bases between. CDR3 length: 13 residues. From germline, CDR1 is KGHSH and CDR2 LQKENI. In nucleotides, the CDR3 is TGTGCCAGCTTCACCAACGGAGGCACTGAAGCTTTCTTT. Encoded protein: CASFTNGGTEAFF.

The V gene is TRBV5-4, the J gene TRBJ2-2; 10 bases agree with TRBD1. The germline gives CDR1 SGHNT, CDR2 YYREEE (reference sequence). Losses at the gene ends were 4 bases for V and 6 bases for J; bases not matched to a gene: 3. This CDR3 has 14 amino acids. The CDR3 here is CASSGTGAAGELFF. In nucleotides, the CDR3 is TGTGCCAGCAGCGGGACAGGGGCTGCCGGGGAGCTGTTTTTT.

The rearrangement links TRBV3-1 to TRBJ2-7, with D unresolved. Germline V lookup: CDR1 LGHDT, CDR2 YNNKEL (reference sequence). With 0 bases removed from V and 1 base from J, the gap between germline ends came to 7 bases. The CDR3 length is 14 residues. CDR3 loop: CASSQERVSYEQYV. The CDR3 nucleotides read TGTGCCAGCAGCCAAGAAAGGGTTTCCTACGAGCAGTACGTC.

The sample holds a few counts of this clonotype. The rearrangement links TRBV29-1 to TRBJ2-2, with 8 nucleotides matching TRBD1. Trimming at V came to 6 bases and at J to 4 bases, leaving 13 bases not matched to a gene. Germline assignment: CDR1 SQVTM and CDR2 ANQGSEA. This CDR3 has 16 residues. This chain's CDR3 is CSVTIGAGGLTGELFF. CDR3 DNA sequence: TGCAGCGTCACCATTGGGGCAGGGGGCCTCACCGGGGAGCTGTTTTTT.

This clonotype showed up just a few times. CDR3 residues: CASRGLGSYEQYF. CDR3 in DNA: TGTGCCAGCAGGGGCTTGGGATCCTACGAGCAGTACTTC. The chain has TRBV25-1 and TRBJ2-7; D call uncertain. The length of the CDR3 is 13 residues. Trimming cost V 6 bases and J 1 base, with 10 bases left between them. Per the germline V gene, CDR1 is MGHDK and CDR2 is SYGVNS.

The V call is TRBV4-1, the J call TRBJ2-2, with 7 nucleotides matching TRBD2. The trim removed 6 bases at V and 0 bases at J, leaving 4 bases unmatched. Looked up from germline, CDR1 is MGHRA and CDR2 is YSYEKL. The CDR3 is 15 residues long. CDR3 nucleotides: TGCGCCAGCAGTACACTAGCGTCGAACACCGGGGAGCTGTTTTTT. Translating gives CASSTLASNTGELFF.

This clonotype was recorded many times. The V and J genes are TRBV12-3 or TRBV12-4 and TRBJ1-4; D call uncertain. The V end lost 3 bases, the J end lost 8 bases, and 16 bases lay between the germline ends. This CDR3 is built from 15 residues. In DNA form, the CDR3 reads TGTGCCAGCAGTTTTGATGGCGCAGGCGGGGAAAAACTGTTTTTT. This encodes CASSFDGAGGEKLFF.

The sample holds a few counts of this clonotype. The rearrangement joins TRBV7-9 to TRBJ2-1; D is ambiguous. Trimming shortened V by 1 base and J by 4 bases, and 8 bases separated the two germline ends. The CDR3 runs to 14 residues. Germline CDR1 reads SEHNR; CDR2 reads FQNEAQ (reference sequence). CDR3 DNA sequence: TGTGCCAGCAGCTTAGAAACAGATTACAATGAGCAGTTCTTC. This codes for CASSLETDYNEQFF.

This clonotype has a handful of counts. The chain joins TRBV7-3 to TRBJ2-1, with 13 bases matching TRBD2. V gave up 0 bases and J gave up 0 bases; unmatched junction bases: 8. This CDR3 contains 20 residues. Germline-derived CDR1 and CDR2 are SGHTA and FQGTGA. CDR3 nucleotide sequence: TGTGCCAGCAGCTTAACCGCAGGGACTAGCGGGATTAACTCCTACAATGAGCAGTTCTTC. Translating it yields CASSLTAGTSGINSYNEQFF.

The gene calls are TRBV11-2 and TRBJ2-1; D assignment may be TRBD1 or TRBD2 (6 bases each). The V end was cut by 0 bases, the J end by 11 bases, with 11 bases between. The CDR3 length is 13 residues. Germline-derived CDR1 and CDR2 are SGHAT and FQNNGV. This CDR3 is CASSLDRGGKQFF. The CDR3 nucleotides read TGTGCCAGCAGCTTAGATCGAGGGGGGAAGCAGTTCTTC.

The chain employs TRBV7-9 and TRBJ2-2, with D hard to call. V lost 6 bases to trimming and J lost 6 bases, with 17 bases between them. The CDR3 covers 15 residues. The germline V gene encodes CDR1 SEHNR and CDR2 FQNEAQ (reference sequence). In nucleotides, the CDR3 is TGTGCCAGCAGTGCGGACCCTAACCCTCCCGGGGAGCTGTTTTTT. Translation gives CASSADPNPPGELFF.

This clonotype occurred a few times. The chain combines TRBV25-1 with TRBJ1-2; 7 bases are a match to TRBD1. V shed 6 bases, J shed 2 bases, and the junction held 15 bases outside the gene matches. From germline, CDR1 is MGHDK and CDR2 SYGVNS. The CDR3 is 17 residues long. The CDR3 spells CASRGTDLTLMNYGYTF. The CDR3 nucleotides are TGTGCCAGCAGAGGGACAGACCTGACTCTGATGAACTATGGCTACACCTTC.

This clonotype has only a few counts. The rearrangement links TRBV7-7 to TRBJ2-5, with 13 bases lining up with TRBD2. The CDR3 runs 16 residues. Germline V CDR1 and CDR2: SSHAT, FNYEAQ (reference sequence). V lost 3 bases to trimming and J lost 7 bases; unmatched junction nucleotides: 8. The CDR3 sequence is CASSFGLAGVFGTQYF. The CDR3 DNA reads TGTGCCAGCAGCTTTGGACTAGCGGGAGTTTTTGGGACCCAGTACTTC.

This clonotype has at least ten counts. The J gene is TRBJ1-1, the V gene TRBV6-5; D unresolved. Germline V lookup: CDR1 MNHEY, CDR2 SVGAGI. This CDR3 spans 12 amino acids. The V and J ends lost 5 bases and 1 base respectively, with 5 bases between them. The CDR3 DNA sequence: TGTGCCAGCAGTCACGGGAACACTGAAGCTTTCTTT. This codes for CASSHGNTEAFF.